A single sample is the source of the 19 T cell receptor beta chains below, sequenced in a study of blood T cell repertoires in COVID-19. Profiling relied on immunoSEQ multiplex PCR, and the TCRdb table lists in-frame clones only, not all of them. The profile covers 70,000 to 100,000 clones, with 90% to 95% appearing a single time and approximately 1.6% taken by the ten largest. The specimen sequenced was peripheral blood. These TCRs come from a man aged 55 to 70 with acute or convalescent COVID-19.

The chain links TRBV9 to TRBJ2-5; TRBD2 matches at 7 bases. This CDR3 is built from 14 residues. Unmatched junction bases numbered 4, after V lost 0 bases and J lost 5 bases. CDR1 and CDR2 (germline): SGDLS, YYNGEE. CDR3 region: CASSVGGGVETQYF. CDR3 bases: TGTGCCAGCAGCGTAGGGGGAGGGGTGGAGACCCAGTACTTC. The variable domain in full, with the rest retrieved from reference TRBV9 and TRBJ2-5, is DSGVTQTPKHLITATGQRVTLRCSPRSGDLSVYWYQQSLDQGLQFLIQYYNGEERAKGNILERFSAQQFPDLHSELNLSSLELGDSALYFCASSVGGGVETQYFGPGTRLLVL.

The chain joins TRBV5-1 to TRBJ2-3, with TRBD1 matching 11 bases. The V gene end was trimmed by 5 bases and the J gene end by 6 bases; junction bases not matched to a gene: 8. The CDR3 spans 15 residues. CDR1 is SGHRS and CDR2 is YFSETQ in the germline V gene. This CDR3 is CASRAGQGAVDTQYF. For the CDR3, the DNA is TGCGCCAGCAGGGCAGGACAGGGGGCAGTGGATACGCAGTATTTT. Looking up the rest from reference TRBV5-1 and TRBJ2-3 gives the full variable domain: KAGVTQTPRYLIKTRGQQVTLSCSPISGHRSVSWYQQTPGQGLQFLFEYFSETQRNKGNFPGRFSGRQFSNSRSEMNVSTLELGDSALYLCASRAGQGAVDTQYFGPGTRLTVL.

The rearrangement joins TRBV28 to TRBJ2-3; 9 bases line up with TRBD1. The V segment lost 6 bases and the J segment 4 bases; nucleotides outside the gene matches: 8. This CDR3 is 15 amino acids long. CDR1 and CDR2 (germline): MDHEN, SYDVKM. CDR3 in amino acids: CASSYYRGRADTQYF. The CDR3 DNA reads as TGTGCCAGCAGCTATTACAGGGGGCGCGCAGATACGCAGTATTTT.

The V gene is TRBV9, the J gene TRBJ2-2; D not certain. Per the germline V gene, CDR1 is SGDLS and CDR2 is YYNGEE. The CDR3 has 14 residues. V gave up 0 bases and J gave up 1 base, with 4 bases separating them. In DNA form, the CDR3 reads TGTGCCAGCAGCGTAGCCAAGAACACCGGGGAGCTGTTTTTT. This sequence encodes CASSVAKNTGELFF. The entire variable domain, with the rest obtained from reference TRBV9 and TRBJ2-2, is as follows: DSGVTQTPKHLITATGQRVTLRCSPRSGDLSVYWYQQSLDQGLQFLIQYYNGEERAKGNILERFSAQQFPDLHSELNLSSLELGDSALYFCASSVAKNTGELFFGEGSRLTVL.

The chain links TRBV28 to TRBJ2-7; TRBD2 matches at 11 bases. This CDR3 has 17 amino acids. Germline V lookup: CDR1 MDHEN, CDR2 SYDVKM. V gave up 6 bases and J gave up 6 bases; unmatched junction bases: 16. The CDR3 region has the DNA TGTGCCAGCAGCACTACCCTCACTAGCGGGAGAGTCGGCGAGCAGTACTTC. This sequence encodes CASSTTLTSGRVGEQYF.

This CDR3 is CASSQDWAGGSTDTQYF. CDR3 DNA sequence: TGTGCCAGCAGCCAAGATTGGGCGGGAGGGAGCACAGATACGCAGTATTTT. This rearrangement joins TRBV4-2 to TRBJ2-3; 9 bases are a match to TRBD2. Germline CDR1 is LGHNA and CDR2 is YNFKEQ. J gave up 0 bases and V 0 bases, and 4 bases lay outside the gene matches. This CDR3 contains 17 residues.

This clone was recorded once. The chain employs TRBV9 and TRBJ2-5; TRBD2 matches 7 bases. From germline, CDR1 is SGDLS and CDR2 YYNGEE. CDR3 length: 17 residues. V trimming: 0 bases; J trimming: 5 bases; junction bases outside the gene matches: 13. The chain's CDR3 is CASSVGVRSGNRETQYF. CDR3 nucleotides: TGTGCCAGCAGCGTAGGTGTTAGAAGCGGGAATCGTGAGACCCAGTACTTC.

The V gene is TRBV5-6, the J gene TRBJ2-7, with 7 nucleotides matching TRBD2. This CDR3 is 14 amino acids long. V gave up 4 bases and J gave up 2 bases; unmatched junction bases: 6. Germline lookup yields CDR1 SGHDT and CDR2 YYEEEE. The CDR3 loop reads CASSPGTTTYEQYF. The CDR3 DNA reads as TGTGCCAGCAGCCCCGGGACTACCACCTACGAGCAGTACTTC.

The chain carries TRBV10-3 and TRBJ1-1; D ambiguous. Trimming took 3 bases from V and 0 from J, leaving 5 bases between them. CDR1 and CDR2 (germline): ENHRY, SYGVKD. This CDR3 has 13 amino acids. The CDR3 is CAISDDLNTEAFF. In nucleotides, the CDR3 is TGTGCCATCAGTGACGACTTGAACACTGAAGCTTTCTTT.

The chain uses TRBV4-3 and TRBJ2-2; TRBD1 matches 9 bases. This CDR3 region has 15 residues. Germline CDR1 reads LGHNA; CDR2 reads YSLEER. With 5 bases clipped from V and 6 bases from J, the junction kept 7 bases outside the gene matches. CDR3 amino acids: CASSYGTGTSGELFF. The CDR3 nucleotides are TGCGCCAGCAGCTACGGGACAGGGACCTCCGGGGAGCTGTTTTTT.

The chain carries TRBV27 and TRBJ2-7; 7 nucleotides agree with TRBD2. The CDR3 is made up of 14 amino acids. J gave up 3 bases and V 1 base, and 3 bases lay outside the gene matches. The germline CDR1 and CDR2 sequences are MNHEY and SMNVEV (reference sequence). The CDR3 spells CASSLYAGDYEQYF. Here the CDR3 DNA reads TGTGCCAGCAGTTTATATGCGGGAGACTACGAGCAGTACTTC.

This rearrangement joins TRBV7-9 to TRBJ2-3; TRBD2 agrees at 9 bases. V gave up 4 bases and J gave up 5 bases; unmatched junction bases: 7. Germline CDR1 SEHNR, CDR2 FQNEAQ (reference sequence). The CDR3 extends over 15 amino acids. CDR3 sequence: CASSSVAGVEDTQYF. CDR3 nucleotides: TGTGCCAGCAGCTCCGTAGCGGGAGTGGAAGATACGCAGTATTTT.

This rearrangement joins TRBV27 to TRBJ1-5, with TRBD1 identical over 9 bases. There are 14 residues in the CDR3. Losses at the gene ends were 5 bases for V and 5 bases for J; bases not matched to a gene: 4. Germline lookup yields CDR1 MNHEY and CDR2 SMNVEV (reference sequence). The CDR3 sequence: CASSQGTGYQPQHF. The CDR3 region has the DNA TGTGCCAGCAGTCAAGGGACAGGGTATCAGCCCCAGCATTTT.

The table lists this clone with a few counts. This chain joins TRBV4-1 and TRBJ1-2; 7 nucleotides match TRBD1. This CDR3 has 15 amino acids. Trimming cost V 1 base and J 3 bases; bases outside gene matches: 5. Germline loops: CDR1 MGHRA, CDR2 YSYEKL. The CDR3 DNA is TGCGCCAGCAGCCAAGGGACAGGCGGTGACTATGGCTACACCTTC. Translating it yields CASSQGTGGDYGYTF.

J is TRBJ2-1 and V is TRBV9; possibly TRBD2 for D (7 bases). Germline V lookup: CDR1 SGDLS, CDR2 YYNGEE. CDR3 length: 16 residues. V was pared by 3 bases and J by 3 bases, with 16 bases between. CDR3 protein: CASSEGGDFIYNEQFF. DNA for the CDR3: TGTGCCAGCAGCGAAGGGGGGGACTTTATCTACAATGAGCAGTTCTTC.

V and J are TRBV10-3 and TRBJ1-5, with TRBD1 as a possible D gene (5 bases). CDR3 length equals 14 residues. Germline-derived CDR1 and CDR2 are ENHRY and SYGVKD. V was trimmed by 3 bases and J by 5 bases, leaving 11 bases between them. This CDR3 reads CAISDRQLDQPQHF. The DNA for the CDR3 is TGTGCCATCAGTGATCGACAGCTAGATCAGCCCCAGCATTTT.

The chain joins TRBV11-2 to TRBJ2-1; D is possibly TRBD1 (6 bases). The CDR3 runs 18 residues. V lost 3 bases and J lost 4, with 22 bases in between. CDR1 SGHAT and CDR2 FQNNGV come from the germline V gene. Here the CDR3 reads CASSFRDKVLGGYNEQFF. The CDR3 nucleotides are TGTGCCAGCAGCTTCAGGGACAAAGTCCTAGGGGGTTACAATGAGCAGTTCTTC. Supplemented by reference TRBV11-2 and TRBJ2-1, the full variable domain reads EAGVAQSPRYKIIEKRQSVAFWCNPISGHATLYWYQQILGQGPKLLIQFQNNGVVDDSQLPKDRFSAERLKGVDSTLKIQPAKLEDSAVYLCASSFRDKVLGGYNEQFFGPGTRLTVL.

V is TRBV5-1 and J is TRBJ2-7; D unclear. This CDR3 comprises 14 residues. Deletions cut 1 base from V and 0 bases from J, with 8 bases between. The germline V gene has CDR1 SGHRS and CDR2 YFSETQ. Written as DNA, the CDR3 is TGCGCCAGCAGCTTGTTAGTGAGCTCCTACGAGCAGTACTTC. Protein sequence: CASSLLVSSYEQYF.

The chain links TRBV19 to TRBJ2-5; 12 bases are a match to TRBD2. V shed 3 bases and J 1 base; nucleotides not matched to a gene: 3. The CDR3 length is 16 residues. Germline CDR1 is LNHDA and CDR2 is SQIVND (reference sequence). The CDR3 region is CASSMKLAGGQETQYF. CDR3 nucleotide sequence: TGTGCCAGTAGTATGAAACTAGCGGGAGGCCAAGAGACCCAGTACTTC.